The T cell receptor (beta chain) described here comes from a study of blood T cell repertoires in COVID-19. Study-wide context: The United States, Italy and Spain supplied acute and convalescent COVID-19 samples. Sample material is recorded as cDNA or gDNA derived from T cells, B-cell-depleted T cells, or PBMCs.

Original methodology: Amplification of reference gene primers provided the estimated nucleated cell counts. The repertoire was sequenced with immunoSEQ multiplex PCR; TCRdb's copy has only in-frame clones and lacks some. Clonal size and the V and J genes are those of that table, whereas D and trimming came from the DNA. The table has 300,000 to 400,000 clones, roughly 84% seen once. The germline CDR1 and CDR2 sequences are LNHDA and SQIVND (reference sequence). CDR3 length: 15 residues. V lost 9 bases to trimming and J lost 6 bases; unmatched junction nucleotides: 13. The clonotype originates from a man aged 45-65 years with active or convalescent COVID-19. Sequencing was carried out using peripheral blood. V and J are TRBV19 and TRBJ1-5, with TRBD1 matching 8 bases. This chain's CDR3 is CASRSGGAGGQPQHF. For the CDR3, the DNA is TGTGCCAGCAGGTCAGGGGGCGCGGGTGGTCAGCCCCAGCATTTT.